This entry lists 8 T cell receptor beta chains sequenced from one sample in a study of T-cell memory formation after mild COVID-19. TCRdb processed the 5' RACE reads anew with MiXCR; each CDR3 protein has one entry. Counted here are 540,000 or so distinct CDR3 sequences, roughly 22% occurring once; the ten biggest clones make up approximately 13%. Sequencing was carried out using PBMCs or a T cell subset sorted from them (not recorded which). The receptors stem from an adult woman who had mild COVID-19 (a few samples of this study predate the infection). Cell type and time point are not known.

The J gene is TRBJ2-7, the V gene TRBV5-1, with TRBD1 as a possible D gene (6 bases). Germline CDR1 is SGHRS and CDR2 is YFSETQ. The CDR3 has 15 residues. Between the trimmed V and J ends, which lost 4 bases and 2 bases, there was a span of 16 bases. The CDR3 coding sequence is TGCGCCAGCAGCCCTGGACAGACTACAGCCTACGAGCAGTACTTC. Translating gives CASSPGQTTAYEQYF. The whole variable domain, filled in from reference TRBV5-1 and TRBJ2-7, reads KAGVTQTPRYLIKTRGQQVTLSCSPISGHRSVSWYQQTPGQGLQFLFEYFSETQRNKGNFPGRFSGRQFSNSRSEMNVSTLELGDSALYLCASSPGQTTAYEQYFGPGTRLTVT.

The rearrangement joins TRBV20-1 to TRBJ2-7, with 13 bases lining up with TRBD2. The CDR3 extends over 16 amino acids. V was clipped by 4 bases and J by 0 bases; unmatched bases: 6. Germline V gives CDR1 DFQATT, CDR2 SNEGSKA (reference sequence). Here the CDR3 DNA reads TGCAGTGCTATGGGACTAGCGGGACTCCTCTCCTACGAGCAGTACTTC. Its translation: CSAMGLAGLLSYEQYF.

At least ten counts were recorded for this clonotype. The chain joins TRBV24-1 to TRBJ2-3; TRBD2 matches 7 bases. Germline V gives CDR1 KGHDR, CDR2 SFDVKD. This CDR3 comprises 16 residues. J lost 4 bases, V lost 3 bases, and 9 bases had no gene match. The CDR3 reads CATSDPGTSGADTQYF. The CDR3 DNA sequence: TGTGCCACCAGTGATCCCGGGACCAGCGGGGCAGATACGCAGTATTTT.

This rearrangement joins TRBV12-3 or TRBV12-4 to TRBJ2-7; D remains unclear. V was pared by 7 bases and J by 3 bases, with 10 bases between. CDR3 size: 12 residues. The CDR3 nucleotides read TGTGCCAGCACCATTGGGTTCTACGAGCAGTACTTC. Amino acids: CASTIGFYEQYF.

The chain joins TRBV12-3 or TRBV12-4 to TRBJ2-3; the match to TRBD2 covers 9 bases. V dropped 0 bases and J dropped 8; count of bases not matched to a gene: 6. CDR3 size: 15 residues. This CDR3 is CASSLASGGQGTQYF. CDR3 in DNA: TGTGCCAGCAGTTTAGCTAGCGGGGGCCAGGGTACGCAGTATTTT.

Details on this clonotype: Mismatch with germline at one junction end may stem from a read error. The genes are TRBV10-2 and TRBJ2-1; no reliable D call. Germline V gene data show CDR1 as WSHSY and CDR2 as SAAADI. This CDR3 region has 15 residues. CDR3 bases: TGCGCCAGCAGTGAGTTCGAGCCCTCCCACAATGAGCAGTTCTTC. Its translation: CASSEFEPSHNEQFF.

The chain carries TRBV7-2 and TRBJ1-4, with TRBD1 matching 7 bases. After removal of 6 bases from V and 4 bases from J, the junction contained 11 bases not matched to a gene. The CDR3 is 16 amino acids. Per the germline V gene, CDR1 is SGHTA and CDR2 is FQGNSA. Here the CDR3 reads CASSSIGTAINEKLFF. The CDR3, as DNA: TGTGCCAGCAGTTCAATCGGGACAGCCATTAATGAAAAACTGTTTTTT.

This clonotype was seen more than once but under ten times. The chain combines TRBV20-1 with TRBJ2-7, with 11 nucleotides matching TRBD2. The junction had 7 bases not matched to a gene; V was cut back by 6 bases and J by 3 bases. Germline CDR1 DFQATT, CDR2 SNEGSKA (reference sequence). This CDR3 region has 14 residues. In DNA form, the CDR3 reads TGCAGTGCCCATAGCGGGGGGGGACTCTACGAGCAGTACTTC. It is translated as CSAHSGGGLYEQYF.